Below, 7 T cell receptor beta chains from the same sample are listed, as sequenced in a study of blood T cells in healthy people across ages. Primed by a sample-barcoded 5' primer and a J-beta primer mix, a second PCR proceeded for about 6 to 11 cycles. TCRdb re-analysed the 5' RACE reads in MiXCR, keeping a single row per CDR3 protein. The sample lists about 780,000 distinct CDR3 sequences, about half occurring once. Material for sequencing was blood. The receptors were gathered from an elderly man in good health.

This clonotype has at least ten counts. The chain couples TRBV20-1 to TRBJ2-7; possible D gene TRBD1, 6 bases. Germline-derived CDR1 and CDR2 are DFQATT and SNEGSKA (reference sequence). There are 15 residues in the CDR3. The V and J ends lost 1 base and 2 bases respectively, with 15 bases between them. CDR3 in amino acids: CSARVPGQRTYEQYF. The CDR3 DNA sequence: TGCAGTGCTAGAGTTCCCGGACAGAGAACCTACGAGCAGTACTTC.

This clonotype was counted many times. Compared with germline, one end of the junction differs, possibly owing to a read error. The chain couples TRBV7-2 to TRBJ2-3; D not resolved. Germline CDR1 and CDR2: SGHTA and FQGNSA. The CDR3 totals 14 residues. In DNA form, the CDR3 reads TGTGCCAGCAGTTTAGCCCACAGCACAGATACGCAGTATTTT. Amino acids: CASSLAHSTDTQYF. Together with reference TRBV7-2 and TRBJ2-3, the CDR3 gives the full variable domain: GAGVSQSPSNKVTEKGKDVELRCDPISGHTALYWYRQSLGQGLEFLIYFQGNSAPDKSGLPSDRFSAERTGGSVSTLTIQRTQQEDSAVYLCASSLAHSTDTQYFGPGTRLTVL.

As concerns this clonotype: Mismatch with germline at one junction end may stem from a read error. The rearrangement joins TRBV24-1 to TRBJ2-5, with D possibly TRBD2 on 6 matching bases. Germline V gene data show CDR1 as KGHDR and CDR2 as SFDVKD. The CDR3 totals 16 residues. The CDR3 nucleotides are TGTGCCACCAGCCCCTTAGAGGGGACGGGAGAAGAGACCCGGTACTTC. Its translation is CATSPLEGTGEETRYF.

This clonotype was seen a few times. V gene TRBV29-1 combines with J gene TRBJ2-5, with D possibly TRBD2 on 7 matching bases. There are 13 residues in the CDR3. V was pared by 7 bases and J by 5 bases, with 17 bases between. Germline V CDR1 and CDR2: SQVTM, ANQGSEA. The CDR3 nucleotides are TGCAGCGGGGAGAAAGGGGGAGGGGAGACCCAGTACTTC. Its translation is CSGEKGGGETQYF.

CDR3 DNA: TGCAGTGCTAGGACGATCGACCCCGGACTAGCGGGACGATCTAGCACAGATACGCAGTATTTT. Its translation: CSARTIDPGLAGRSSTDTQYF. The V gene is TRBV20-1, the J gene TRBJ2-3, with TRBD2 identical over 12 bases. The CDR3 runs to 21 residues. V lost 3 bases, J lost 0 bases, and 19 bases stayed unmatched. Germline V gene lookup returns CDR1 DFQATT and CDR2 SNEGSKA (reference sequence).

This clonotype occurred a few times. The genes are TRBV19 and TRBJ2-1; 8 nucleotides match TRBD1. The CDR3 is 14 residues long. Germline V lookup: CDR1 LNHDA, CDR2 SQIVND (reference sequence). The V segment lost 4 bases and the J segment 8 bases; nucleotides outside the gene matches: 7. The CDR3 DNA reads TGTGCCAGTAGTAGACAGGGGCTAAAGGATGAGCAGTTCTTC. Translated: CASSRQGLKDEQFF.

J is TRBJ2-1 and V is TRBV4-3; 13 bases are a match to TRBD2. The ends lost 4 bases at V and 6 bases at J; junction bases unmatched: 9. The CDR3 sequence is 17 residues long. CDR1 is LGHNA, CDR2 YSLEER, per germline. CDR3: CASSPNRLAGGSNEQFF. The CDR3 coding sequence is TGCGCCAGCAGCCCAAACCGACTAGCGGGAGGATCCAATGAGCAGTTCTTC.